This T cell receptor beta chain comes out of a study of CD4 T cells in relation to SARS-CoV-2 and coronaviruses. In the case of this clone: Its antigen is not identified.

Profiled with immunoSEQ multiplex PCR; TCRdb holds only in-frame clones, not every one. The sample records about 36,000 clones, approximately 83% being singletons. Sequenced input: naive CD4+ T cells from PBMCs, cultured in vitro. Sample subset: naive CD4+ T cells isolated by negative enrichment. This clonotype was sampled from an adult with COVID-19.

The CDR3 is CASSIFRSISPLHF. CDR3 bases: TGTGCCAGTAGTATCTTCAGGAGTATTTCACCCCTCCACTTT. The chain uses TRBV19 and TRBJ1-6; D unclear. There are 14 residues in the CDR3. Germline CDR1 reads LNHDA; CDR2 reads SQIVND (reference sequence). Trimming removed 3 bases at V and 9 bases at J, with 12 bases between.